This note documents a single T cell receptor (beta chain) sequence. Its specificity is unknown. The data were taken from a study of cytomegalovirus exposure and HLA in healthy donors. Across the study: The study's early data release held tens of millions of unique TCRs from HLA-typed donors. The study's findings and limits: An assumption of roughly uniform sequencing depth across donors underlay the presence/absence analyses.

Unrecorded immune exposures were likely, despite nominal health at sampling. The length of the CDR3 is 14 residues. Germline V gene data show CDR1 as MGHDK and CDR2 as SYGVNS. V was shortened by 4 bases and J by 9 bases, with 16 bases between the two germline ends. Both 60 Vbeta primers and 13 Jbeta primers went into the PCR. Authors' methods: About 10 million shared chains were among some 80 million unique TCR beta chains counted in a later analysis. The assay was immunoSEQ multiplex PCR, and TCRdb's table has in-frame clones only and misses some. V, J and clone size reflect that table, while D and trimming were determined from the DNA. The table includes roughly 67,000 clones, about three quarters detected once.

This clonotype was obtained from a man in his forties or fifties in good health and CMV-seronegative. What was sequenced was PBMCs. The chain recombines TRBV25-1 with TRBJ2-1, with a tentative D call TRBD2 (6 bases). CDR3 residues: CASSAPGGISEQFF. In nucleotides, the CDR3 is TGTGCCAGCAGTGCCCCCGGAGGGATCAGTGAGCAGTTCTTC.